The entry that follows covers one TCR beta chain sequence. This sample is part of a study of blood T cell repertoires in COVID-19. The overall study: COVID-19 samples from acute and convalescent phases originated in the United States, Italy and Spain. Nucleic acid was either cDNA or gDNA, and it came from T cells, B-cell-depleted T cells, or PBMCs.

Original processing notes: Cell counts per sample came from amplifying reference gene primers. The data were produced by immunoSEQ multiplex PCR, yet TCRdb's version contains in-frame clones alone and is incomplete. V and J calls and clone size are given by that table; D and trimming were obtained from the DNA. The sample shows 300,000 or so clones, roughly 80% of them seen only once. Germline V gives CDR1 SGHTA, CDR2 FQGTGA. There are 16 residues in the CDR3. The J segment lost 3 bases and the V segment lost 4 bases, leaving 7 bases of the junction unmatched. Sequencing was performed on peripheral blood. V and J are TRBV7-3 and TRBJ2-2; 8 bases map to TRBD1. The source of this sequence is a woman between 45 and 60 years old with active or convalescent COVID-19. CDR3 sequence: CASSSSGGFDTGELFF. CDR3 nucleotides: TGTGCCAGCAGCTCGTCAGGGGGCTTCGACACCGGGGAGCTGTTTTTT.